This T cell receptor (beta chain) was observed in a study of OX40 agonist ivuxolimab in advanced cancers. For the wider study: Ivuxolimab was a fully human IgG2 agonistic monoclonal antibody targeting the costimulatory receptor OX40 (CD134). Intravenous ivuxolimab was administered to patients every 2 weeks at six dose levels: 0.01, 0.1, 0.3, 1.5, 3 and 10 mg/kg. In the dose-escalation cohort, roughly four fifths of patients were male, and the mean age was roughly 60 years, with a range of 23 to 79. Among the roughly 52 dose-escalation patients, 19 had hepatocellular carcinoma, 15 or so melanoma, 9 renal cell carcinoma and 9 head and neck cancer. The paper describes the monotherapy dose-escalation part (N of about 47 patients) of the phase I trial of ivuxolimab. Prior anti-PD-1, anti-PD-L1 or anti-CTLA-4 therapy was permitted, and roughly two fifths of dose-escalation patients had received checkpoint inhibitors. Partial responses were achieved by three dose-escalation patients, of whom one had hepatocellular carcinoma and two had cutaneous melanoma. Peripheral TCRbeta sequencing was intended to test whether TCR sequence diversity was altered and clonal T-cell expansion was caused by ivuxolimab.

The trial excluded patients who had a history of autoimmune disease or were on systemic immunosuppression. Peripheral blood for TCR sequencing was collected from all dose cohorts at baseline, on cycle 4 day 1, and on cycle 7 day 1. The samples were drawn from a first-in-human, open-label, multicenter phase I dose-escalation trial of ivuxolimab. Adults with locally advanced or metastatic head and neck squamous cell, hepatocellular, melanoma or renal cell carcinoma were enrolled in the trial. Before TCR sequencing, CD4+ T cells and CD8+ T cells were sorted from peripheral blood as separate populations. Overall study outcomes, separate from this receptor: At doses of 0.1 to 3.0 mg/kg, clonal expansion of both CD4+ and CD8+ blood T cells was observed from baseline to week 6. Low levels of normalized T-cell clonal expansion were also shown by some nonresponding patients. On average, CD8+ T cells showed more expanded clones than CD4+ T cells after ivuxolimab. In partial responders in the 0.1-3.0 mg/kg groups, normalized peripheral clonal expansion was found to be among the lowest, especially among CD8+ T cells. Antigen specificity was not determined for the clonally expanded peripheral T cells.

To sequence the TCRbeta CDR3 region, genomic DNA was isolated from the sorted cells. The immunoSEQ Assay was used for sequencing of TCRbeta CDR3 regions. TCRdb's version of the immuneACCESS table is confined to in-frame rearrangements and falls short of the full clone set. An unresolved V gene accounts for under half of the shortfall where checked; the remainder is of unknown origin. The sample table contains 55,000 to 70,000 clones; only one count was recorded for around four fifths of them. The ten largest clonotypes hold about a tenth of the sample. This clone was seen a handful of times. Its recognized antigen is unknown. It has no much larger one-base neighbor in the sample; base qualities were not kept. Deletion took 8 bases off V and 2 bases off J, with a span of 12 bases between the germline ends. The CDR3, from cysteine to phenylalanine, totals 13 residues. The read is trimmed to its CDR3 DNA, 39 bases read in frame from base 1. Based on the germline V gene, the CDR1 and CDR2 sequences are SNHLY and FYNNEI.

The sample here was CD4+ or CD8+ T cells sorted from blood, taken in a trial of the OX40 agonist ivuxolimab. The chain was built from TRBV2 and TRBJ2-5; a tentative D match to TRBD1 spans 5 bases. This sequence originates from an adult with an advanced solid tumor such as melanoma, head and neck, liver or kidney cancer. The DNA sequence reads TGTGCCAGCGAAACAGGTGGTCAAGAGACCCAGTACTTC. Its protein reads: CASETGGQETQYF. The variable domain in full, with residues beyond the CDR3 obtained from the reference TRBV2 and TRBJ2-5 genes, is EPEVTQTPSHQVTQMGQEVILRCVPISNHLYFYWYRQILGQKVEFLVSFYNNEISEKSEIFDDQFSVERPDGSNFTLKIRSTKLEDSAMYFCASETGGQETQYFGPGTRLLVL.